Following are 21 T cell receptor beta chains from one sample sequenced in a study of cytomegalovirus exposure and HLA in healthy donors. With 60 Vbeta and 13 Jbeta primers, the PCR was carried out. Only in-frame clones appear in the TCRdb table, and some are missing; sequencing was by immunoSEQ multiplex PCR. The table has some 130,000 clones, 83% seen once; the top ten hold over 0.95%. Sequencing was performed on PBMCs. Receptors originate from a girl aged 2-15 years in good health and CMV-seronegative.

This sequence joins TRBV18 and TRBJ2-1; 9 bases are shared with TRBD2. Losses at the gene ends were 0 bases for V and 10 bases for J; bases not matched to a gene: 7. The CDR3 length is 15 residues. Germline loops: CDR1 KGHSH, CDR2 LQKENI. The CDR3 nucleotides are TGTGCCAGCTCACCACCGCCACTAGCGGGTGACGAGCAGTTCTTC. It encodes CASSPPPLAGDEQFF.

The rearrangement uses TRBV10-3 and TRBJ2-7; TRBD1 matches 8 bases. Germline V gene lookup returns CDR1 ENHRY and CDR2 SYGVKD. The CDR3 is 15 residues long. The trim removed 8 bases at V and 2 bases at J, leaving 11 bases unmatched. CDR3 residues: CAIRLAGTGTYEQYF. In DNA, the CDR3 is TGTGCCATCCGTCTTGCCGGGACAGGAACCTACGAGCAGTACTTC.

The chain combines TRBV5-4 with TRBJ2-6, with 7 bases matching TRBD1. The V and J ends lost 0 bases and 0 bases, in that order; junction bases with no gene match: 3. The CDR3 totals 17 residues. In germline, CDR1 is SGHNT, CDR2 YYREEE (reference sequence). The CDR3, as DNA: TGTGCCAGCAGCTTGGGACAGGGCCTCTCTGGGGCCAACGTCCTGACTTTC. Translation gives CASSLGQGLSGANVLTF.

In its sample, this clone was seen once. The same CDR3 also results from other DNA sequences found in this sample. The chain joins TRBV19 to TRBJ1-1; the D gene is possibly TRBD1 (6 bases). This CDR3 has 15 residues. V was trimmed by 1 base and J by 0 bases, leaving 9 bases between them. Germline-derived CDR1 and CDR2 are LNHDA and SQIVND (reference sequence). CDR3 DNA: TGTGCCAGTAGTATAGGGACAGCCATGAACACTGAAGCTTTCTTT. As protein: CASSIGTAMNTEAFF.

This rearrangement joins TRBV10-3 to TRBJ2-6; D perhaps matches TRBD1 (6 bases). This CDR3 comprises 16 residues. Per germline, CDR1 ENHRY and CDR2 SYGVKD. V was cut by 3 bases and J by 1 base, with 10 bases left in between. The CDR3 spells CAISEVRGSGANVLTF. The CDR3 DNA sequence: TGTGCCATCAGTGAAGTCAGGGGATCTGGGGCCAACGTCCTGACTTTC.

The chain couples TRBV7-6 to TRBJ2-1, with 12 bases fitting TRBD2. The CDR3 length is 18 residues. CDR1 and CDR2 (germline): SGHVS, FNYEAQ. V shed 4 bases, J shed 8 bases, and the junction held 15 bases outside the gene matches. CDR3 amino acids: CASSSQTGASGRAHEQFF. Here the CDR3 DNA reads TGTGCCAGCAGCTCACAAACGGGGGCTAGCGGGAGGGCCCATGAGCAGTTCTTC.

CDR3 DNA sequence: TGTGCCAGCTGCCCAGCGGGGGGGCCCTACGAGCAGTACTTC. It encodes CASCPAGGPYEQYF. This rearrangement joins TRBV6-5 to TRBJ2-5, with 10 bases lining up with TRBD2. The tail of the sequence fits TRBJ2-7 better, so the J call may be wrong. The germline CDR1 and CDR2 sequences are MNHEY and SVGAGI. The CDR3 covers 14 residues.

The DNA of the CDR3 is TGTGCCAGCAGCCGTTTACAAGAGACCCAGTACTTC. Translation gives CASSRLQETQYF. The V call is TRBV7-2, the J call TRBJ2-5; no reliable D call. The germline V gene encodes CDR1 SGHTA and CDR2 FQGNSA. There are 12 residues in the CDR3. V lost 5 bases and J 2 bases, leaving 6 bases between the germline ends.

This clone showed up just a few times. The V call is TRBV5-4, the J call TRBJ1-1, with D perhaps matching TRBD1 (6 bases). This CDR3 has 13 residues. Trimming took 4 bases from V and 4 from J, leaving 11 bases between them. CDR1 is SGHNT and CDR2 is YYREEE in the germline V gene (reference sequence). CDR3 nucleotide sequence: TGTGCCAGCAGCGGGAACAGGGCCACTGAAGCTTTCTTT. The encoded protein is CASSGNRATEAFF.

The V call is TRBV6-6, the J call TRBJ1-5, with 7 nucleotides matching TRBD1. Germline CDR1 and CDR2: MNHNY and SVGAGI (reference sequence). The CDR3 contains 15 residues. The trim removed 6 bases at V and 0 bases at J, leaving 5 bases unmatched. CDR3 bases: TGTGCCAGCAGCCGTGACAGGGATAGCAATCAGCCCCAGCATTTT. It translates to CASSRDRDSNQPQHF.

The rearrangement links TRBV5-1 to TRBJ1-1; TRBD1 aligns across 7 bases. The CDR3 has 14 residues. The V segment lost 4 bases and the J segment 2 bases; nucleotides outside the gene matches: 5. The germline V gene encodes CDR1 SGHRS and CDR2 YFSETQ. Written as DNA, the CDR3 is TGCGCCAGCAGCCCCGGGACAGACAACACTGAAGCTTTCTTT. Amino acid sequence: CASSPGTDNTEAFF.

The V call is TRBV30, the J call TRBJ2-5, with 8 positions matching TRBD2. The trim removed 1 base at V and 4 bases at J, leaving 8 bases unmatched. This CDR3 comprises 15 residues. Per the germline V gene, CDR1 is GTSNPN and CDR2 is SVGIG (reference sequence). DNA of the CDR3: TGTGCCTGGAGTGACGTCGGGGGGGCGGGAGAGACCCAGTACTTC. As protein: CAWSDVGGAGETQYF.

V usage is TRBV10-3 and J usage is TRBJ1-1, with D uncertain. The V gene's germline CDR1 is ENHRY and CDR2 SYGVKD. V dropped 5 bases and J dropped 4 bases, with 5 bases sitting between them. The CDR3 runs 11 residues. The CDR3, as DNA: TGTGCCATCAGTTCGAGCACTGAAGCTTTCTTT. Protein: CAISSSTEAFF.

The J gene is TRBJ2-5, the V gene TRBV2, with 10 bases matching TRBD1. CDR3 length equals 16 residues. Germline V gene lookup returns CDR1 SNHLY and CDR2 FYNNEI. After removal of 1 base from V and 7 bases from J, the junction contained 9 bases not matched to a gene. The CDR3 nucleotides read TGTGCCAGCAGTGAAGAGACAGGGGGCACCGTGGGGACCCAGTACTTC. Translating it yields CASSEETGGTVGTQYF.

For the CDR3, the DNA is TGTGCCAGCTCACCTAGCGGGACCTACTTACAAGAGACCCAGTACTTC. The encoded protein is CASSPSGTYLQETQYF. V is TRBV18 and J is TRBJ2-5; 8 nucleotides line up with TRBD2. J lost 2 bases, V lost 3 bases, and 8 bases had no gene match. From germline, CDR1 is KGHSH and CDR2 LQKENI. The CDR3 sequence is 16 residues long.

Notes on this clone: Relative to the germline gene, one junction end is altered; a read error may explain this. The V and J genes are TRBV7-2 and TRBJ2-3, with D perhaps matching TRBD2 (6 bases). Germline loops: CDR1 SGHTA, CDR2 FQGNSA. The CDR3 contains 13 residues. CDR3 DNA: TGTGCCAGCAGACCCACTAGCAAAGATACGCAGTATTTT. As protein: CASRPTSKDTQYF.

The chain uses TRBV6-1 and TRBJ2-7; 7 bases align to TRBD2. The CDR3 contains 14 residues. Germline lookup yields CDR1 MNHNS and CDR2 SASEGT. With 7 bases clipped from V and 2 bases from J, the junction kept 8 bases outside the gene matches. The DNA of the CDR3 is TGTGCCAGCAACCTTTGGGAGGGAGCCTACGAGCAGTACTTC. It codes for CASNLWEGAYEQYF.

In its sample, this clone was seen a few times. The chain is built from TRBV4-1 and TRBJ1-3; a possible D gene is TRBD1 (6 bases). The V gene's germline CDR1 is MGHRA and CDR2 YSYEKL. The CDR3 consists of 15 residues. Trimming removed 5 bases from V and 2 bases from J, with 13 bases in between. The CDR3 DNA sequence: TGCGCCAGCAGCACCCAAACAGGGACTGGAAACACCATATATTTT. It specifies CASSTQTGTGNTIYF.

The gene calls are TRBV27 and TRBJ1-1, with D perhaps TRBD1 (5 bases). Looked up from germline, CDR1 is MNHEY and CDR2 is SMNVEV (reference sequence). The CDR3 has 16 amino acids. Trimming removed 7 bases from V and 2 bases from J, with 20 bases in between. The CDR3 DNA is TGTGCCAGCACCCCCCTGGCGGACACGATAAACACTGAAGCTTTCTTT. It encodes CASTPLADTINTEAFF.

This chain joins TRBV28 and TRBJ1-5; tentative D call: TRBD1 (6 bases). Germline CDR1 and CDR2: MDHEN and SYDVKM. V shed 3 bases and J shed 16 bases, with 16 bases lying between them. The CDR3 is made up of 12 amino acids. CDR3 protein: CASSFGGGKCHF. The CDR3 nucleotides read TGTGCCAGCAGTTTTGGCGGGGGCAAATGTCATTTT.

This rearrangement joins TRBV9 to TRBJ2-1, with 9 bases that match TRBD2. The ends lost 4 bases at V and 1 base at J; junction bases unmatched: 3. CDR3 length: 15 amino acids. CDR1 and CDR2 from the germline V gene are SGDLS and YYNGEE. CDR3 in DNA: TGTGCCAGCAGCTCAGCGGGAGGTTCCTACAATGAGCAGTTCTTC. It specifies CASSSAGGSYNEQFF.